These 3 T cell receptor beta chains share one sample of origin, sequenced in a study of CD8+ T cells in alopecia areata. Individuals with alopecia areata gave both lesional scalp punch biopsies and peripheral blood for collection. RNA was isolated and reverse transcribed to cDNA, the sequencing template. Clones were read by immunoSEQ multiplex PCR, and TCRdb kept only the in-frame ones, dropping some. The sample has over 6,000 clones; around 69% are singletons. Sequencing used skin, obtained at week 0. These receptor sequences come from a human donor with alopecia areata.

The CDR3 reads CASSESHRSGELFF. The CDR3 bases are TGCGCCAGCAGTGAGTCGCATCGGAGCGGGGAGCTGTTTTTT. The chain uses TRBV10-2 and TRBJ2-2; D not certain. V lost 0 bases and J lost 7, with 9 bases in between. Germline CDR1 reads WSHSY; CDR2 reads SAAADI. The CDR3 runs 14 residues.

The rearrangement links TRBV6-6 to TRBJ1-2; 10 bases agree with TRBD1. Germline loops: CDR1 MNHNY, CDR2 SVGAGI (reference sequence). This CDR3 spans 15 amino acids. The J segment lost 6 bases and the V segment lost 11 bases, leaving 15 bases of the junction unmatched. CDR3 protein: CACRTGGVDIDGYTF. DNA of the CDR3: TGTGCCTGTCGGACAGGGGGAGTTGATATCGATGGCTACACCTTC.

The chain combines TRBV5-6 with TRBJ1-4, with D possibly TRBD1 on 6 matching bases. V lost 3 bases, J lost 5 bases, and 14 bases lay in between. Germline V gene data show CDR1 as SGHDT and CDR2 as YYEEEE. This CDR3 has 15 amino acids. The chain's CDR3 is CASSSTGGANEKLFF. Written as DNA, the CDR3 is TGTGCCAGCAGCTCCACCGGGGGGGCGAATGAAAAACTGTTTTTT.